What follows is one T cell receptor beta chain and its context. CDR1 and CDR2 from the germline V gene are SEHNR and FQNEAQ (reference sequence). The germline V and J ends were trimmed by 1 base and 8 bases, with 11 bases remaining between them. The CDR3 extends over 13 amino acids. This entry belongs to a study of human T cells and chemical hapten exposure. TCRdb reanalysed the RACE reads using MiXCR and keeps one entry per CDR3 protein. The data show some 300,000 distinct CDR3 sequences, 5.5% seen once. Stated time point: pre-sensitization, week 0. The treatment here: therapeutic diphenylcyclopropenone sensitization with weekly scalp DPC.

The rearrangement uses TRBV7-9 and TRBJ1-1; the D gene is possibly TRBD1 (5 bases). The specimen was whole blood, collected in connection with sensitization to the hapten diphenylcyclopropenone (DPC). This clonotype was obtained from a woman in her late teens or twenties with alopecia areata. Some clones in this sample may be carry-over from other donors' samples. The CDR3 bases are TGTGCCAGCAGCTTAGAGGGGAGACAGGAAGCTTTCTTT. It specifies CASSLEGRQEAFF.